This T cell receptor (beta chain) stems from a study of blood T cell repertoires in COVID-19. Study-level background: Italy, Spain and the United States were the sources of the convalescent and acute COVID-19 samples.

Germline V gene lookup returns CDR1 SGHDN and CDR2 FVKESK. The length of the CDR3 is 13 residues. Between the trimmed V and J ends, which lost 0 bases and 4 bases, there was a span of 6 bases. TCRdb's copy holds only in-frame clones and misses some; the assay was immunoSEQ multiplex PCR. The table has about 370,000 clones, 90% seen once. The clonotype was recovered from a man between 18 and 35 years old with active or convalescent COVID-19. The chain employs TRBV14 and TRBJ1-1; D is undetermined. What was sequenced was peripheral blood. The chain's CDR3 is CASSQDLRTEAFF. The CDR3 nucleotides read TGTGCCAGCAGCCAAGATCTTCGCACTGAAGCTTTCTTT.